This T cell receptor beta chain was obtained from a study of control samples from healthy donors and cancer patients. Trimming cost V 4 bases and J 7 bases; bases outside gene matches: 10. CDR1 and CDR2 (germline): SGDLS, YYNGEE. This CDR3 is built from 15 residues. This clone was counted a few times. The repertoire was sequenced with immunoSEQ multiplex PCR; TCRdb's copy has only in-frame clones and lacks some. Of over 200,000 clones listed, over 75% are singletons. The TCR was taken from a woman aged 55 to 70 with lung cancer. Sequencing was carried out using PBMCs. This sequence joins TRBV9 and TRBJ2-7; 11 bases are shared with TRBD2. In DNA form, the CDR3 reads TGTGCCAGCAGCCCCGGACTAGCGGGTTCCTTAGAGCAGTACTTC. Amino acids: CASSPGLAGSLEQYF.